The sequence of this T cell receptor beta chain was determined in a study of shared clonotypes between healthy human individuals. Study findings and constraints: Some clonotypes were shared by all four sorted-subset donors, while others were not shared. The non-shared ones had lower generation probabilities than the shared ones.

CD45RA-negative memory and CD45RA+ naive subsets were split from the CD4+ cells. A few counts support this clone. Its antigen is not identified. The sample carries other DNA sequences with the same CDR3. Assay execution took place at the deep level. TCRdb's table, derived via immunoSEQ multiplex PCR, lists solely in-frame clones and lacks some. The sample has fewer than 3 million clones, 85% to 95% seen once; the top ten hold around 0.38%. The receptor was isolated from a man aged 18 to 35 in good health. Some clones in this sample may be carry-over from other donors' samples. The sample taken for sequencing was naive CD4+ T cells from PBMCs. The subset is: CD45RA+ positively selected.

CDR3 residues: CASSRQNTEAFF. The CDR3 nucleotides are TGTGCCAGCAGTCGACAGAACACTGAAGCTTTCTTT. The V gene is TRBV2, the J gene TRBJ1-1; D not certain. The germline V gene has CDR1 SNHLY and CDR2 FYNNEI. Trimming shortened V by 5 bases and J by 1 base, and 5 bases separated the two germline ends. There are 12 residues in the CDR3.